Below, 22 T cell receptor beta chains from the same sample are listed, as sequenced in a study of CD8 T cells in ankylosing spondylitis. Regarding the study as a whole: In ankylosing spondylitis blood, a motif of roughly 8 highly homologous TCR beta variants appeared characteristic.

TCRdb fed the 5' RACE reads into MiXCR, producing one record per CDR3 protein. This table has about 840,000 distinct CDR3 sequences, roughly 10% appearing once. These receptors' antigens are unknown. Sequencing used blood, either unsorted or a sorted T cell fraction (not recorded which). All receptors derive from a male donor with ankylosing spondylitis.

In this sample, this clonotype turned up a few times. The CDR3 spells CSARRLLNYGYTF. Here the CDR3 DNA reads TGCAGTGCTCGTCGTCTCCTTAACTATGGCTACACCTTC. The chain combines TRBV20-1 with TRBJ1-2; D not certain. CDR3 length equals 13 residues. The germline V gene has CDR1 DFQATT and CDR2 SNEGSKA (reference sequence). The V gene lost 5 bases and the J gene lost 1 base, with 11 bases spanning the gap.

This clonotype was found a few times. The rearrangement uses TRBV20-1 and TRBJ2-7; 7 bases fit TRBD1. The CDR3 totals 14 residues. Trimming took 6 bases from V and 1 from J; bases not matched to a gene: 9. Looked up from germline, CDR1 is DFQATT and CDR2 is SNEGSKA (reference sequence). The CDR3 sequence is CSANYRGRSYEQYF. CDR3 bases: TGCAGTGCCAACTACAGGGGACGATCCTACGAGCAGTACTTC.

The chain links TRBV20-1 to TRBJ1-1; 7 bases map to TRBD1. Germline trimming cut 6 bases from V and 0 bases from J; bases unmatched to any gene: 10. The V gene's germline CDR1 is DFQATT and CDR2 SNEGSKA (reference sequence). This CDR3 is built from 15 residues. CDR3 protein: CSANPLTGLNTEAFF. Written as DNA, the CDR3 is TGCAGTGCCAATCCTCTGACAGGGTTGAACACTGAAGCTTTCTTT.

This clonotype was recorded a few times. The rearrangement joins TRBV5-1 to TRBJ2-1, with 11 bases that match TRBD2. The germline V gene encodes CDR1 SGHRS and CDR2 YFSETQ. CDR3 size: 16 residues. V dropped 2 bases and J dropped 8; count of bases not matched to a gene: 9. DNA of the CDR3: TGCGCCAGCAGCTTTGCTTTAGCGGGGGGGCCCTATGAGCAGTTCTTC. Translated, it gives CASSFALAGGPYEQFF.

The CDR3, as DNA: TGTGCCAGCAGCTCATATCGGACGTCGGATACGCAGTATTTT. Protein sequence: CASSSYRTSDTQYF. The chain couples TRBV5-6 to TRBJ2-3; D gene uncertain. The V gene lost 3 bases and the J gene lost 6 bases, with 14 bases spanning the gap. The CDR3 is 14 residues long. From germline, CDR1 is SGHDT and CDR2 YYEEEE.

The chain is built from TRBV20-1 and TRBJ2-7; D possibly corresponds to TRBD1 (7 bases). V gave up 3 bases and J gave up 7 bases, with 19 bases separating them. The length of the CDR3 is 14 residues. Looked up from germline, CDR1 is DFQATT and CDR2 is SNEGSKA (reference sequence). The DNA of the CDR3 is TGCAGTGCTAGCGGGGGACAGCCAGATTTGGAGCAGTACTTC. This codes for CSASGGQPDLEQYF.

There are many counts of this clonotype. The J gene is TRBJ1-3, the V gene TRBV14, with D uncertain. V shed 1 base and J shed 0 bases, with 10 bases lying between them. CDR3 length equals 16 residues. Germline-derived CDR1 and CDR2 are SGHDN and FVKESK. The CDR3 coding sequence is TGTGCCAGCAGCCAAGTATACGGTGTCTCTGGAAACACCATATATTTT. It codes for CASSQVYGVSGNTIYF. The full variable domain, rest sourced from reference TRBV14 and TRBJ1-3, is EAGVTQFPSHSVIEKGQTVTLRCDPISGHDNLYWYRRVMGKEIKFLLHFVKESKQDESGMPNNRFLAERTGGTYSTLKVQPAELEDSGVYFCASSQVYGVSGNTIYFGEGSWLTVV.

The V gene is TRBV20-1, the J gene TRBJ2-3, with D perhaps TRBD2 (5 bases). Trimming pared 5 bases from V and 3 bases from J, leaving 18 bases between. Per the germline V gene, CDR1 is DFQATT and CDR2 is SNEGSKA (reference sequence). The length of the CDR3 is 15 residues. The CDR3 nucleotides are TGCAGTGCTGGTTCGGCCGGAGGAAGAACAGATACGCAGTATTTT. Protein product: CSAGSAGGRTDTQYF.

The chain carries TRBV11-3 and TRBJ2-5; 12 positions agree with TRBD1. This CDR3 contains 16 residues. Germline lookup yields CDR1 SGHNT and CDR2 YENEEA. V was clipped by 5 bases and J by 4 bases; unmatched bases: 8. CDR3 coding DNA: TGTGCCAGCAGCAACCTCCCGGGACAGGGGGCAGAGACCCAGTACTTC. Encoded protein: CASSNLPGQGAETQYF.

The chain is built from TRBV20-1 and TRBJ2-2; weak D call: TRBD1 (6 bases). CDR1 DFQATT and CDR2 SNEGSKA come from the germline V gene (reference sequence). CDR3 length equals 14 residues. Trimming pared 6 bases from V and 0 bases from J, leaving 11 bases between. CDR3 bases: TGCAGTGCAAACAGGGCTTCGAACACCGGGGAGCTGTTTTTT. This gives the protein CSANRASNTGELFF.

This clonotype has more than one count but fewer than ten. The chain recombines TRBV7-2 with TRBJ1-3; TRBD1 is a possible D gene (5 bases). V was shortened by 1 base and J by 5 bases, with 9 bases between the two germline ends. The CDR3 is 14 residues long. CDR1 SGHTA and CDR2 FQGNSA come from the germline V gene. This chain's CDR3 is CASSLDQGRNTIYF. The CDR3 DNA reads TGTGCCAGCAGCTTAGACCAGGGACGAAACACCATATATTTT.

The table lists this clonotype with a few counts. This rearrangement joins TRBV6-2 or TRBV6-3 to TRBJ1-1; unclear D gene. The CDR3 totals 12 residues. Germline values: CDR1 MNHEY, CDR2 SVGEGT. V lost 7 bases and J lost 1, with 7 bases in between. The CDR3 region is CASTWGNTEAFF. CDR3 bases: TGTGCCAGCACGTGGGGGAACACTGAAGCTTTCTTT.

At least ten counts were recorded for this clonotype. This chain links TRBV7-2 with TRBJ2-3; 9 bases are shared with TRBD2. The V gene end was trimmed by 5 bases and the J gene end by 3 bases; junction bases not matched to a gene: 6. This CDR3 is 15 amino acids long. The germline V gene encodes CDR1 SGHTA and CDR2 FQGNSA. CDR3 sequence reads: CASSKLAGTTDTQYF. The CDR3 DNA follows: TGTGCCAGCAGCAAGCTAGCGGGGACGACAGATACGCAGTATTTT.

The chain links TRBV20-1 to TRBJ2-5; the D gene could be TRBD1 or TRBD2 (6 bases each). Germline values: CDR1 DFQATT, CDR2 SNEGSKA (reference sequence). The CDR3 spans 18 residues. The germline V and J ends were trimmed by 0 bases and 2 bases, with 22 bases remaining between them. The CDR3, as DNA: TGCAGTGCTAGAGACCCCAGGGAGGCCAGGGGAAGGCAAGAGACCCAGTACTTC. Encoded protein: CSARDPREARGRQETQYF.

The V call is TRBV18, the J call TRBJ2-2; tentatively, D is TRBD1 or TRBD2 (5 bases each). CDR1 and CDR2 (germline): KGHSH, LQKENI. This CDR3 has 14 residues. V lost 3 bases to trimming and J lost 7 bases, with 12 bases between them. The CDR3 loop reads CASSPQGRGGELFF. CDR3 nucleotide sequence: TGTGCCAGCTCACCTCAGGGACGCGGCGGGGAGCTGTTTTTT.

This clonotype was detected ten times or more. CDR3: CASSLGTDSNQPQHF. DNA of the CDR3: TGTGCCAGCAGCTTGGGGACAGATAGCAATCAGCCCCAGCATTTT. The J gene is TRBJ1-5, the V gene TRBV5-8, with D maybe TRBD1 (6 bases). Germline CDR1 is SGHTS and CDR2 is YDEGEE. This CDR3 region has 15 residues. The V end was cut by 0 bases, the J end by 0 bases, with 7 bases between.

This clonotype showed up many times. The genes are TRBV4-1 and TRBJ2-1; 9 bases line up with TRBD2. There are 16 residues in the CDR3. Per germline, CDR1 MGHRA and CDR2 YSYEKL. J gave up 3 bases and V 0 bases, and 3 bases lay outside the gene matches. The DNA for the CDR3 is TGCGCCAGCAGCCAAGAGACTAGCGGAGTCTACAATGAGCAGTTCTTC. This codes for CASSQETSGVYNEQFF.

The chain has TRBV7-9 and TRBJ1-1, with a possible D match to TRBD1 (5 bases). The CDR3 is 14 residues long. V lost 3 bases to trimming and J lost 5 bases, with 13 bases between them. Germline values: CDR1 SEHNR, CDR2 FQNEAQ (reference sequence). CDR3 sequence: CASSFAGLVTEAFF. CDR3 in DNA: TGTGCCAGCAGCTTTGCAGGGTTAGTAACTGAAGCTTTCTTT. The entire variable domain, with the rest obtained from reference TRBV7-9 and TRBJ1-1, is as follows: DTGVSQNPRHKITKRGQNVTFRCDPISEHNRLYWYRQTLGQGPEFLTYFQNEAQLEKSRLLSDRFSAERPKGSFSTLEIQRTEQGDSAMYLCASSFAGLVTEAFFGQGTRLTVV.

V usage is TRBV7-8 and J usage is TRBJ2-1, with TRBD2 matching over 9 bases. The CDR3 runs to 15 residues. V was pared by 5 bases and J by 8 bases, with 10 bases of the junction left unmatched. Germline V gene lookup returns CDR1 SGHVS and CDR2 FQNEAQ. The CDR3 nucleotides read TGTGCCAGCAGCCTCCTAGCGGGGTATTTGGATGAGCAGTTCTTC. Its protein is CASSLLAGYLDEQFF. The variable domain in full, completed from reference TRBV7-8 and TRBJ2-1, reads GAGVSQSPRYKVAKRGQDVALRCDPISGHVSLFWYQQALGQGPEFLTYFQNEAQLDKSGLPSDRFFAERPEGSVSTLKIQRTQQEDSAVYLCASSLLAGYLDEQFFGPGTRLTVL.

The chain has TRBV7-2 and TRBJ2-1, with 8 bases aligning to TRBD1. The CDR3 length is 13 residues. CDR1 SGHTA and CDR2 FQGNSA come from the germline V gene. J was trimmed by 8 bases and V by 3 bases; bases with no gene match: 3. In nucleotides, the CDR3 is TGTGCCAGCAGCTTTGGGACAGGATATGAGCAGTTCTTC. Translating gives CASSFGTGYEQFF.

This clonotype occurred many times. This rearrangement joins TRBV29-1 to TRBJ2-1; 9 nucleotides match TRBD2. The V gene end was trimmed by 4 bases and the J gene end by 9 bases; junction bases not matched to a gene: 7. This CDR3 has 13 amino acids. Germline CDR1 and CDR2: SQVTM and ANQGSEA. The CDR3, as DNA: TGCAGCGTTGGTAGCGGGAGTTGGGTTGAGCAGTTCTTC. It encodes CSVGSGSWVEQFF.

At least ten counts were recorded for this clonotype. The V and J genes are TRBV12-3 or TRBV12-4 and TRBJ1-4; TRBD1 is a possible D gene (5 bases). Between the trimmed V and J ends, which lost 8 bases and 8 bases, there was a span of 15 bases. CDR3 length equals 13 residues. The CDR3 region is CASRPTVSEKLFF. As DNA, the CDR3 is TGTGCCAGCCGACCGACAGTGTCAGAAAAACTGTTTTTT.